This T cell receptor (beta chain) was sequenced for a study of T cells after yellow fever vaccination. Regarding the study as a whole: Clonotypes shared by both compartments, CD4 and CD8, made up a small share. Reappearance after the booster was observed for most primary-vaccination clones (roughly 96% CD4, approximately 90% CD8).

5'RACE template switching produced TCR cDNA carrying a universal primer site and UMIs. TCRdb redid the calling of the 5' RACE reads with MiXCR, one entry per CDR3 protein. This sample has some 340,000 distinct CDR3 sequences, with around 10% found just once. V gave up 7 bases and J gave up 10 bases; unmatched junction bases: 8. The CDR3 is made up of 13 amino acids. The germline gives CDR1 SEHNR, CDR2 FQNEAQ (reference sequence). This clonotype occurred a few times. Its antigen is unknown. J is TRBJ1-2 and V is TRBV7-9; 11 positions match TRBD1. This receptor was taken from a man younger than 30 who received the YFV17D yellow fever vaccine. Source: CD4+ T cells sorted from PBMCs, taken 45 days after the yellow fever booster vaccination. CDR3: CASTPGQGDIYTF. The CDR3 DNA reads TGTGCCAGCACCCCGGGACAGGGGGATATCTACACCTTC. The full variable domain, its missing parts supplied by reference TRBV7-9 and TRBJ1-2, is DTGVSQNPRHKITKRGQNVTFRCDPISEHNRLYWYRQTLGQGPEFLTYFQNEAQLEKSRLLSDRFSAERPKGSFSTLEIQRTEQGDSAMYLCASTPGQGDIYTFGSGTRLTVV.